This T cell receptor (beta chain) was captured in a study of cytomegalovirus exposure and HLA in healthy donors. V was clipped by 7 bases and J by 4 bases, with 13 bases between them. The CDR3 is 12 amino acids. Germline V gene lookup returns CDR1 GTSNPN and CDR2 SVGIG (reference sequence). Only a few counts were recorded for this clone. Profiled with immunoSEQ multiplex PCR; TCRdb holds only in-frame clones, not every one. The sample carries approximately 220,000 clones, more than 75% recorded once. The chain employs TRBV30 and TRBJ2-5; possible D gene TRBD2, 6 bases. The receptor's source is a man aged 18 to 29 in good health and CMV-seronegative. Specimen: PBMCs. The CDR3 spells CASQRRGETQYF. The CDR3 bases are TGTGCCTCCCAACGGAGGGGAGAGACCCAGTACTTC.